This T cell receptor beta chain is drawn from a study of T cells after somatic rescue of genetic block. Germline V lookup: CDR1 SQVTM, CDR2 ANQGSEA. V was clipped by 6 bases and J by 1 base, with 10 bases between them. This CDR3 comprises 12 residues. Libraries were prepared by immunoSEQ multiplex PCR; TCRdb keeps only in-frame clonotypes and omits some of them. The table includes around 14,000 clones, approximately 70% detected once. The gene calls are TRBV29-1 and TRBJ2-7; a weak D match, TRBD1 (6 bases). This TCR derives from a boy aged 5-17 years. Input material: peripheral blood mononuclear cells (PBMCs). In nucleotides, the CDR3 is TGCAGCGTGATAACAGGGTCCTACGAGCAGTACTTC. It codes for CSVITGSYEQYF.